Here is one T cell receptor (beta chain) with its context. The antigen remains unidentified. Making use of molecular barcodes, quantitative 5'-RACE generated TCR beta libraries. TCRdb passed the 5' RACE reads through MiXCR, listing each CDR3 protein once. This sample has 150,000 to 200,000 distinct CDR3 sequences, with 15% to 20% found just once. This record comes from a study of CD8 T cells in ankylosing spondylitis. Study observations and caveats: Reports of some motif variants in reactive arthritis synovial fluid and blood predate this one.

V lost 5 bases, J lost 4 bases, and 9 bases stayed unmatched. The CDR3 has 15 amino acids. The germline V gene encodes CDR1 SEHNR and CDR2 FQNEAQ (reference sequence). The genes are TRBV7-9 and TRBJ2-7; 9 nucleotides line up with TRBD1. Sequencing was performed on blood, either unsorted or a sorted T cell fraction (not recorded which). This receptor was identified in a male donor with ankylosing spondylitis or in good health (not recorded which). CDR3 in DNA: TGTGCCAGCAGCCCCCGGACAGGGGTAAAATACGAGCAGTACTTC. This codes for CASSPRTGVKYEQYF.